One and the same sample provided the 7 T cell receptor beta chains below, sequenced in a study of blood T cell repertoires in COVID-19. Method: immunoSEQ multiplex PCR; TCRdb's copy keeps in-frame clones and lacks some. This sample has 100,000 to 150,000 clones, with approximately 85% found just once. The source material was peripheral blood. Source of these receptors: a human donor in a cohort sampled during active COVID-19.

In this sample, this clone turned up once. V usage is TRBV10-3 and J usage is TRBJ2-5, with D hard to call. Trimming cost V 4 bases and J 3 bases, with 9 bases left between them. Germline lookup yields CDR1 ENHRY and CDR2 SYGVKD. The CDR3 has 13 amino acids. The CDR3 spells CAISVQAEETQYF. The CDR3 coding sequence is TGTGCCATCAGTGTGCAGGCCGAAGAGACCCAGTACTTC.

The chain couples TRBV6-5 to TRBJ1-5; D ambiguous. V dropped 8 bases and J dropped 4 bases, with 15 bases sitting between them. The CDR3 spans 14 residues. The germline CDR1 and CDR2 sequences are MNHEY and SVGAGI. CDR3 region: CASRTKVGNQPQHF. The CDR3 DNA sequence: TGTGCCAGCCGAACCAAAGTCGGGAATCAGCCCCAGCATTTT.

The CDR3 coding sequence is TGCACCAGCAGCCAAGTTCGGGCTAGCGGACCCACAGATACGCAGTATTTT. It is translated as CTSSQVRASGPTDTQYF. J is TRBJ2-3 and V is TRBV1; whether TRBD2, the table's D call, matches the DNA was not checked. TRBV1 is classified as a pseudogene. The CDR3 spans 17 residues.

In DNA form, the CDR3 reads TGTGCCAGTAGTCTCCGGGGGGGGTCCCACGGCTACACCTTC. Its protein product is CASSLRGGSHGYTF. The chain joins TRBV19 to TRBJ1-2; tentative D call: TRBD1 (5 bases). Germline V gives CDR1 LNHDA, CDR2 SQIVND (reference sequence). This CDR3 comprises 14 residues. V was trimmed by 5 bases and J by 8 bases, leaving 18 bases between them.

The table lists this clone with a few counts. This chain links TRBV5-6 with TRBJ1-5, with D possibly TRBD1 on 6 matching bases. The CDR3 totals 16 residues. V lost 3 bases and J lost 2, with 15 bases in between. Per germline, CDR1 SGHDT and CDR2 YYEEEE. The CDR3 DNA is TGTGCCAGCAGCTCCAACAGTAACAGGGGCAATCAGCCCCAGCATTTT. It yields the protein CASSSNSNRGNQPQHF. Full variable domain (missing parts from reference TRBV5-6 and TRBJ1-5): DAGVTQSPTHLIKTRGQQVTLRCSPKSGHDTVSWYQQALGQGPQFIFQYYEEEERQRGNFPDRFSGHQFPNYSSELNVNALLLGDSALYLCASSSNSNRGNQPQHFGDGTRLSIL.

For the CDR3, the DNA is TGTGCCAGCAGCTTGTCACAGGAGTACTATGGCTACACCTTC. Translated: CASSLSQEYYGYTF. The chain is built from TRBV5-6 and TRBJ1-2; maybe TRBD1 (5 bases). The CDR3 is 14 amino acids. V dropped 1 base and J dropped 3 bases, with 10 bases sitting between them. CDR1 and CDR2 from the germline V gene are SGHDT and YYEEEE. The full variable domain, in which reference TRBV5-6 and TRBJ1-2 provide the parts outside the CDR3, is DAGVTQSPTHLIKTRGQQVTLRCSPKSGHDTVSWYQQALGQGPQFIFQYYEEEERQRGNFPDRFSGHQFPNYSSELNVNALLLGDSALYLCASSLSQEYYGYTFGSGTRLTVV.

This chain uses TRBV14 with TRBJ1-1, with D possibly being TRBD1 (5 bases). The V gene's germline CDR1 is SGHDN and CDR2 FVKESK. The V end was cut by 9 bases, the J end by 3 bases, with 17 bases between. The CDR3 is made up of 14 amino acids. CDR3 bases: TGTGCCAGTTCGGTGGGGCAGAGTCACACTGAAGCTTTCTTT. As protein: CASSVGQSHTEAFF.